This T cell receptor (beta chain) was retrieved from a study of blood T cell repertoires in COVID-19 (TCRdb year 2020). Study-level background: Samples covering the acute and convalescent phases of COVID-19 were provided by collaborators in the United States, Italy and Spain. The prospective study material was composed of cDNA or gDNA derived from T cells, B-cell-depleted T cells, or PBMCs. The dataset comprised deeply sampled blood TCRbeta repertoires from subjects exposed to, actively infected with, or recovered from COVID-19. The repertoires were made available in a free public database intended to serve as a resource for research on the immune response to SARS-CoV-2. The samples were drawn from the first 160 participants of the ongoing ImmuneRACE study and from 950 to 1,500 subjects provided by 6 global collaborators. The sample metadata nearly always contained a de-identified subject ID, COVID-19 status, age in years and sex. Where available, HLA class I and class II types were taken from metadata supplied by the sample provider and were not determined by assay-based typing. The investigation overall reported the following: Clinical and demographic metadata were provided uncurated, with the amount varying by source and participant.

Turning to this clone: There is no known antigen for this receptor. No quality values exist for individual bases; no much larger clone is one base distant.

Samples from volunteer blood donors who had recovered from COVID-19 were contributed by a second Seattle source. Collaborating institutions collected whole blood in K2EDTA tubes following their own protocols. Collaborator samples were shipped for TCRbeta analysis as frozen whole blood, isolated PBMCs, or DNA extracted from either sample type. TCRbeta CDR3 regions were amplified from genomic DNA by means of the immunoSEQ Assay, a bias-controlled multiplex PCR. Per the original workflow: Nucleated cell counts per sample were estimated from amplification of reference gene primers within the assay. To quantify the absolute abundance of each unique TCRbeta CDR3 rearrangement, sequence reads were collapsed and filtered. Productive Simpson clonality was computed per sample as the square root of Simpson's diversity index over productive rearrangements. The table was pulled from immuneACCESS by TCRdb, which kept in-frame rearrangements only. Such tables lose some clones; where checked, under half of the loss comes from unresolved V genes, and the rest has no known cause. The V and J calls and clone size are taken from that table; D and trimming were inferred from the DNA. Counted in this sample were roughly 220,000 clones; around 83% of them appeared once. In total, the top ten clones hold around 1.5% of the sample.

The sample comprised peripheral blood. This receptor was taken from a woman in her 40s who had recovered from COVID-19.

The DNA sequence reads TGTGCCAGCTCCTACCGGGACAGTGAAGCTTTCTTT. Its protein reads: CASSYRDSEAFF. The rearrangement combines TRBV18 with TRBJ1-1, with 7 middle bases fitting TRBD1. From the cysteine up to the phenylalanine, the CDR3 has a length of 12 residues. Only the CDR3 DNA stays, 36 bases, in frame from base 1. Reading the germline V gene gives CDR1 KGHSH and CDR2 LQKENI. V ends up 6 bases short and J 7 bases short, with an unmatched junction base count of 5.